What follows are 14 T cell receptor beta chains derived from one specimen sequenced in a study of cytomegalovirus exposure and HLA in healthy donors. The PCR employed 60 Vbeta primers together with 13 Jbeta primers. Profiling relied on immunoSEQ multiplex PCR, and the TCRdb table lists in-frame clones only, not all of them. The sample comprises approximately 150,000 clones, roughly 80% of which are singletons, and 1.5% to 2% rests with the top ten. Input material: PBMCs. The receptors were sampled from a female donor in good health and CMV-seronegative.

The chain couples TRBV6-5 to TRBJ1-2, with 11 bases matching TRBD1. The CDR3 covers 16 residues. Germline-derived CDR1 and CDR2 are MNHEY and SVGAGI. V was clipped by 2 bases and J by 4 bases; unmatched bases: 6. The CDR3 DNA is TGTGCCAGCAGTTACGTCGGGACAGGGGGGTCCTATGGCTACACCTTC. Translation: CASSYVGTGGSYGYTF.

The V and J genes are TRBV19 and TRBJ1-2; perhaps TRBD1 as D (6 bases). Trimming left V 6 bases short and J 0 bases short, with 14 bases between. Germline V lookup: CDR1 LNHDA, CDR2 SQIVND (reference sequence). The CDR3 is made up of 15 amino acids. CDR3 sequence reads: CASRNRDTTNYGYTF. The DNA for the CDR3 is TGTGCCAGTAGGAACCGGGACACCACTAACTATGGCTACACCTTC. The full variable domain, in which reference TRBV19 and TRBJ1-2 provide the parts outside the CDR3, is DGGITQSPKYLFRKEGQNVTLSCEQNLNHDAMYWYRQDPGQGLRLIYYSQIVNDFQKGDIAEGYSVSREKKESFPLTVTSAQKNPTAFYLCASRNRDTTNYGYTFGSGTRLTVV.

The chain recombines TRBV15 with TRBJ2-1; 9 nucleotides line up with TRBD2. Losses at the gene ends were 2 bases for V and 5 bases for J; bases not matched to a gene: 10. Germline CDR1 reads LNHNV; CDR2 reads YYDKDF (reference sequence). This CDR3 has 17 amino acids. The CDR3 nucleotides are TGTGCCACCAGCAGACCTGACAGCGGGGGGCTTGACAATGAGCAGTTCTTC. This sequence encodes CATSRPDSGGLDNEQFF. The full variable domain, in which reference TRBV15 and TRBJ2-1 provide the parts outside the CDR3, is DAMVIQNPRYQVTQFGKPVTLSCSQTLNHNVMYWYQQKSSQAPKLLFHYYDKDFNNEADTPDNFQSRRPNTSFCFLDIRSPGLGDTAMYLCATSRPDSGGLDNEQFFGPGTRLTVL.

This sequence joins TRBV19 and TRBJ2-3; 9 positions agree with TRBD2. The CDR3 extends over 15 amino acids. Germline V CDR1 and CDR2: LNHDA, SQIVND (reference sequence). V dropped 4 bases and J dropped 4; count of bases not matched to a gene: 6. The CDR3 coding sequence is TGTGCCAGTAGTAAAGTTAGCGGGAGTGCAGATACGCAGTATTTT. It codes for CASSKVSGSADTQYF.

This clone was observed a few times. The chain couples TRBV28 to TRBJ2-1, with D possibly TRBD1 on 5 matching bases. The CDR3 has 14 amino acids. Germline lookup yields CDR1 MDHEN and CDR2 SYDVKM. V lost 4 bases and J 1 base, leaving 8 bases between the germline ends. CDR3 DNA: TGTGCCAGCAGTTCGGCAGGGTCCTACAATGAGCAGTTCTTC. Protein: CASSSAGSYNEQFF.

V gene TRBV6-1 combines with J gene TRBJ1-2, with 9 bases that match TRBD1. V gave up 7 bases and J gave up 6 bases; unmatched junction bases: 3. This CDR3 spans 12 amino acids. Germline V lookup: CDR1 MNHNS, CDR2 SASEGT. For the CDR3, the DNA is TGTGCCAGCATGAGGACAGGGGATGGCTACACCTTC. This sequence encodes CASMRTGDGYTF.

The chain couples TRBV6-5 to TRBJ2-3, with a tentative D call TRBD1 (6 bases). The CDR3 length is 14 residues. Per germline, CDR1 MNHEY and CDR2 SVGAGI. Trimming took off 5 bases at V and 6 bases at J, with 15 bases between the two ends. The CDR3 is CASSPTGSRDTQYF. The CDR3 DNA sequence: TGTGCCAGCAGTCCTACAGGGAGCAGGGATACGCAGTATTTT.

CDR3 sequence: CASSLEAGASYNEQFF. The CDR3 nucleotides read TGCGCCAGCAGCTTGGAGGCGGGAGCCTCCTACAATGAGCAGTTCTTC. The chain links TRBV5-1 to TRBJ2-1, with 7 bases that match TRBD2. The CDR3 contains 16 residues. The V gene's germline CDR1 is SGHRS and CDR2 YFSETQ. Germline trimming cut 0 bases from V and 0 bases from J; bases unmatched to any gene: 3.

CDR3 bases: TGTGCCAGCAGCTTGGCGCGGCGCTCCACAGATACGCAGTATTTT. Translating it yields CASSLARRSTDTQYF. This chain links TRBV5-6 with TRBJ2-3; D uncertain. Per the germline V gene, CDR1 is SGHDT and CDR2 is YYEEEE. Trimming took off 0 bases at V and 2 bases at J, with 10 bases between the two ends. This CDR3 has 15 residues. The whole variable domain, remainder taken from reference TRBV5-6 and TRBJ2-3, is DAGVTQSPTHLIKTRGQQVTLRCSPKSGHDTVSWYQQALGQGPQFIFQYYEEEERQRGNFPDRFSGHQFPNYSSELNVNALLLGDSALYLCASSLARRSTDTQYFGPGTRLTVL.

The J gene is TRBJ2-1, the V gene TRBV2; 11 nucleotides line up with TRBD2. Germline assignment: CDR1 SNHLY and CDR2 FYNNEI. V shed 1 base, J shed 8 bases, and the junction held 4 bases outside the gene matches. The CDR3 sequence is 15 residues long. CDR3 residues: CASSEVVAGGHEQFF. CDR3 bases: TGTGCCAGCAGTGAAGTCGTAGCGGGAGGGCATGAGCAGTTCTTC.

The genes are TRBV29-1 and TRBJ1-1; TRBD1 aligns across 10 bases. Per the germline V gene, CDR1 is SQVTM and CDR2 is ANQGSEA. The trim removed 3 bases at V and 4 bases at J, leaving 5 bases unmatched. The CDR3 is 14 amino acids. DNA for the CDR3: TGCAGCGTTGACAGGGACAGGGGAACCACTGAAGCTTTCTTT. Residues: CSVDRDRGTTEAFF.

This clone was seen a handful of times. The V gene is TRBV28, the J gene TRBJ1-1, with 10 positions matching TRBD1. This CDR3 has 12 residues. V lost 4 bases to trimming and J lost 12 bases; unmatched junction nucleotides: 5. Germline V lookup: CDR1 MDHEN, CDR2 SYDVKM. CDR3 DNA: TGTGCCAGCAGTTCCGACAGGGGGCTATCTTTCTTT. Its protein product is CASSSDRGLSFF.

V gene TRBV30 combines with J gene TRBJ2-7, with 7 bases lining up with TRBD2. J gave up 6 bases and V 5 bases, and 4 bases lay outside the gene matches. The germline CDR1 and CDR2 sequences are GTSNPN and SVGIG (reference sequence). The length of the CDR3 is 11 residues. This CDR3 is CAWGGGSEQYF. The CDR3, as DNA: TGTGCCTGGGGCGGCGGGAGCGAGCAGTACTTC. Full variable domain (rest looked up from reference TRBV30 and TRBJ2-7): SQTIHQWPATLVQPVGSPLSLECTVEGTSNPNLYWYRQAAGRGLQLLFYSVGIGQISSEVPQNLSASRPQDRQFILSSKKLLLSDSGFYLCAWGGGSEQYFGPGTRLTVT.

The chain is built from TRBV19 and TRBJ1-1; a possible D gene is TRBD1 (5 bases). The V end lost 5 bases, the J end lost 3 bases, and 10 bases lay between the germline ends. The CDR3 loop spans 13 amino acids. Looked up from germline, CDR1 is LNHDA and CDR2 is SQIVND (reference sequence). In DNA form, the CDR3 reads TGTGCCAGTAGTTCTTGGGACTACACTGAAGCTTTCTTT. As protein: CASSSWDYTEAFF.